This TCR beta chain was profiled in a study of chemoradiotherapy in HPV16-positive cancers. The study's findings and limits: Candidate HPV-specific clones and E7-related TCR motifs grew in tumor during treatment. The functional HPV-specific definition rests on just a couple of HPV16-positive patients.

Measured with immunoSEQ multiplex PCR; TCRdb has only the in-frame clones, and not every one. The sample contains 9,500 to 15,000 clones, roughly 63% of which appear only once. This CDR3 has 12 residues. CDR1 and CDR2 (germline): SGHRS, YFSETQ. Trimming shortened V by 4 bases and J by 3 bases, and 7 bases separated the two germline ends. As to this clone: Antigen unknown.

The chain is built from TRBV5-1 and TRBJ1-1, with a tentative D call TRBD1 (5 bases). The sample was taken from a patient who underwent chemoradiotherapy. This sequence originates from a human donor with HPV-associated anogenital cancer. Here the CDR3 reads CASSQGDTEAFF. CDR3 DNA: TGCGCCAGCAGCCAGGGAGACACTGAAGCTTTCTTT.